The text below deals with one T cell receptor (beta chain). The data are from a study of blood T cells in healthy people across ages. It was with a sample-barcoded 5' primer and a J-beta primer mix that a second PCR of roughly 6 to 12 cycles was run. Researchers report that a template-switch adaptor with 12 random nucleotides tagged each cDNA molecule. Via MiXCR, TCRdb re-called the 5' RACE reads, giving one row per CDR3 protein. The sample consists of about 760,000 distinct CDR3 sequences, 56% of them appearing once. V was clipped by 4 bases and J by 7 bases, with 26 bases between them. This CDR3 comprises 18 residues. CDR1 is MDHEN and CDR2 is SYDVKM in the germline V gene.

Sample: blood. The chain combines TRBV28 with TRBJ2-1, with D possibly being TRBD2 (6 bases). This clonotype originated in a man between 40 and 49 years old in good health. CDR3 sequence: CASSSILGSGEKRNEQFF. The CDR3 DNA sequence: TGTGCCAGCAGTTCCATCCTCGGATCGGGAGAAAAGAGGAATGAGCAGTTCTTC.